The 21 T cell receptor beta chains reported below all come from one sample, sequenced in a study of early T cells in non-severe SARS-CoV-2 infection. MiXCR, applied by TCRdb to the 5' RACE reads, yields one record per CDR3 protein. Of some 66,000 distinct CDR3 sequences in the sample, less than 9.5% are singletons; the top ten hold 3% to 3.5%. The sample comprised whole blood. The receptors originated from an adult who was a healthcare worker with PCR-confirmed SARS-CoV-2 infection or an uninfected control (not recorded which).

This clonotype showed up just a few times. This rearrangement joins TRBV6-5 to TRBJ2-1, with 8 bases identical to TRBD1. There are 17 residues in the CDR3. Germline lookup yields CDR1 MNHEY and CDR2 SVGAGI. V dropped 6 bases and J dropped 3; count of bases not matched to a gene: 13. This chain's CDR3 is CASRSLTSGGGYNEQFF. Written as DNA, the CDR3 is TGTGCCAGCAGATCTCTCACCTCAGGGGGCGGCTACAATGAGCAGTTCTTC.

This clonotype occurred a few times. The rearrangement joins TRBV25-1 to TRBJ1-1; D may be TRBD1 (6 bases). Germline values: CDR1 MGHDK, CDR2 SYGVNS. Trimming cost V 3 bases and J 5 bases, with 19 bases left between them. The CDR3 has 16 residues. As DNA, the CDR3 is TGTGCCAGCAGTGAGGGGGTGAACAGGGCAAAGACTGAAGCTTTCTTT. This sequence encodes CASSEGVNRAKTEAFF.

This clonotype has only a few counts. The chain joins TRBV19 to TRBJ2-2, with 10 bases lining up with TRBD2. With 6 bases clipped from V and 3 bases from J, the junction kept 4 bases outside the gene matches. Per the germline V gene, CDR1 is LNHDA and CDR2 is SQIVND (reference sequence). There are 15 residues in the CDR3. The CDR3 coding sequence is TGTGCCAGTAGCCTAGCGGGAGTCGACACCGGGGAGCTGTTTTTT. Amino acids: CASSLAGVDTGELFF.

This clonotype has just a few counts. The gene calls are TRBV19 and TRBJ2-1, with 7 bases matching TRBD2. The V segment lost 3 bases and the J segment 5 bases; nucleotides outside the gene matches: 7. The CDR3 totals 15 residues. CDR1 and CDR2 from the germline V gene are LNHDA and SQIVND (reference sequence). Written as DNA, the CDR3 is TGTGCCAGTAGTATGGCGACTAGCTTCCACAATGAGCAGTTCTTC. It specifies CASSMATSFHNEQFF. Full variable domain (outside the CDR3, taken from reference TRBV19 and TRBJ2-1): DGGITQSPKYLFRKEGQNVTLSCEQNLNHDAMYWYRQDPGQGLRLIYYSQIVNDFQKGDIAEGYSVSREKKESFPLTVTSAQKNPTAFYLCASSMATSFHNEQFFGPGTRLTVL.

This clonotype was seen at least ten times. The chain carries TRBV2 and TRBJ1-1; D perhaps matches TRBD1 (6 bases). V lost 7 bases to trimming and J lost 0 bases, with 12 bases between them. The CDR3 runs to 14 residues. Germline V gene data show CDR1 as SNHLY and CDR2 as FYNNEI. The CDR3: CASTPGHLNTEAFF. In nucleotides, the CDR3 is TGTGCCAGCACCCCGGGACACCTGAACACTGAAGCTTTCTTT.

V gene TRBV6-5 combines with J gene TRBJ2-2, with no clear D. Per the germline V gene, CDR1 is MNHEY and CDR2 is SVGAGI. This CDR3 spans 14 amino acids. V was pared by 2 bases and J by 9 bases, with 13 bases between. CDR3 residues: CASSYGLPYRELFF. The CDR3 coding sequence is TGTGCCAGCAGTTACGGGCTACCATACAGGGAGCTGTTTTTT.

This clonotype was seen only a few times. The chain is built from TRBV5-4 and TRBJ2-1; 12 bases agree with TRBD2. Germline assignment: CDR1 SGHNT and CDR2 YYREEE (reference sequence). With V trimmed by 4 bases and J by 8 bases, 4 bases remained unmatched. The CDR3 length is 14 residues. CDR3 nucleotide sequence: TGTGCCAGCAGCCGACTAGCGGGAGTGGATGAGCAGTTCTTC. Its translation: CASSRLAGVDEQFF. Drawing the rest from reference TRBV5-4 and TRBJ2-1, the complete variable domain is ETGVTQSPTHLIKTRGQQVTLRCSSQSGHNTVSWYQQALGQGPQFIFQYYREEENGRGNFPPRFSGLQFPNYSSELNVNALELDDSALYLCASSRLAGVDEQFFGPGTRLTVL.

This clonotype has just a few counts. In DNA form, the CDR3 reads TGTGCCAGCAGTTCGTCCAGGGGTGTTTGGGACTATGGCTACACCTTC. It yields the protein CASSSSRGVWDYGYTF. The chain couples TRBV27 to TRBJ1-2; tentative D call: TRBD1 (6 bases). The germline gives CDR1 MNHEY, CDR2 SMNVEV (reference sequence). Trimming stripped 4 bases from V and 3 bases from J, with 18 bases between. CDR3 size: 16 residues.

This clonotype was found many times. This rearrangement joins TRBV29-1 to TRBJ2-5; 7 bases match TRBD1. Unmatched junction bases numbered 2, after V lost 3 bases and J lost 4 bases. The germline V gene encodes CDR1 SQVTM and CDR2 ANQGSEA. The CDR3 runs 12 residues. The CDR3 loop is CSVDRGPETQYF. CDR3 DNA: TGCAGCGTTGATAGGGGGCCAGAGACCCAGTACTTC.

This clonotype was picked up a small number of times. The rearrangement uses TRBV13 and TRBJ2-7; 10 nucleotides match TRBD2. Germline assignment: CDR1 PRHDT and CDR2 FYEKMQ (reference sequence). The CDR3 extends over 15 amino acids. V gave up 4 bases and J gave up 4 bases; unmatched junction bases: 7. This CDR3 reads CASSSSGRGRYEQYF. DNA for the CDR3: TGTGCCAGCAGCTCTAGCGGGAGAGGGCGGTACGAGCAGTACTTC.

There are a few counts of this clonotype. The genes are TRBV7-3 and TRBJ2-1; 10 bases agree with TRBD1. This CDR3 is built from 17 residues. The germline gives CDR1 SGHTA, CDR2 FQGTGA. The junction had 8 bases not matched to a gene; V was cut back by 5 bases and J by 1 base. The CDR3 loop reads CASSTPTGGYSYNEQFF. The CDR3 DNA follows: TGTGCCAGCAGCACGCCGACAGGGGGCTATTCCTACAATGAGCAGTTCTTC.

At least ten counts were recorded for this clonotype. The chain combines TRBV20-1 with TRBJ2-2, with D uncertain. This CDR3 contains 15 residues. Trimming took off 6 bases at V and 6 bases at J, with 20 bases between the two ends. CDR1 DFQATT and CDR2 SNEGSKA come from the germline V gene (reference sequence). The CDR3 nucleotides read TGCAGTGCCCCGCGGCGGTCTAGTCGCCCCGGGGAGCTGTTTTTT. It is translated as CSAPRRSSRPGELFF.

V and J are TRBV7-3 and TRBJ2-1, with 16 bases that match TRBD2. CDR1 SGHTA and CDR2 FQGTGA come from the germline V gene. The CDR3 is made up of 15 amino acids. J gave up 15 bases and V 6 bases, and 11 bases lay outside the gene matches. This CDR3 reads CASRMGTSGRASPFF. CDR3 DNA sequence: TGTGCCAGCAGGATGGGGACTAGCGGGAGGGCCTCTCCGTTCTTC. Complete variable domain (other parts from reference TRBV7-3 and TRBJ2-1): GAGVSQTPSNKVTEKGKYVELRCDPISGHTALYWYRQSLGQGPEFLIYFQGTGAADDSGLPNDRFFAVRPEGSVSTLKIQRTERGDSAVYLCASRMGTSGRASPFFGPGTRLTVL.

The chain employs TRBV25-1 and TRBJ1-1; D remains ambiguous. The CDR3 length is 14 residues. V lost 6 bases, J lost 4 bases, and 15 bases lay in between. Per germline, CDR1 MGHDK and CDR2 SYGVNS. The CDR3 region has the DNA TGTGCCAGCAGGGGCCCCATAGGTGGCACTGAAGCTTTCTTT. Encoded protein: CASRGPIGGTEAFF.

This clonotype has a handful of counts. This chain uses TRBV11-3 with TRBJ2-3; D is uncertain. The CDR3 consists of 13 residues. The V gene's germline CDR1 is SGHNT and CDR2 YENEEA. The V and J ends lost 5 bases and 0 bases respectively, with 6 bases between them. CDR3 in amino acids: CASSQQSTDTQYF. The CDR3, as DNA: TGTGCCAGCAGCCAGCAGAGCACAGATACGCAGTATTTT.

This clonotype turned up a few times. The chain carries TRBV6-6 and TRBJ2-5; TRBD2 matches at 8 bases. This CDR3 spans 16 amino acids. Germline CDR1 reads MNHNY; CDR2 reads SVGAGI (reference sequence). V trimming: 2 bases; J trimming: 5 bases; junction bases outside the gene matches: 10. CDR3 loop: CASSYPISGKAETQYF. CDR3 in DNA: TGTGCCAGCAGTTACCCGATTAGCGGGAAGGCGGAGACCCAGTACTTC.

The sample holds one count of this clonotype. A read error may produce the germline difference seen at one junction end. The chain recombines TRBV5-5 with TRBJ2-5, with TRBD2 matching over 9 bases. The CDR3 is 15 residues long. CDR1 is SGHKS and CDR2 is YYEKEE in the germline V gene (reference sequence). The CDR3 loop reads CASSPLAGVQETQNF. Written as DNA, the CDR3 is TGTGCCAGCAGCCCGTTAGCGGGAGTTCAAGAGACCCAGAACTTC.

At least ten counts were recorded for this clonotype. The CDR3 DNA reads as TGTGCCAGCAGTCCCCGACAGGGACGGGGAGATACGCAGTATTTT. The encoded protein is CASSPRQGRGDTQYF. The chain links TRBV27 to TRBJ2-3; 7 nucleotides agree with TRBD1. Germline CDR1 is MNHEY and CDR2 is SMNVEV (reference sequence). The CDR3 runs to 15 residues. With V trimmed by 5 bases and J by 5 bases, 10 bases remained unmatched.

This clonotype was seen a few times. The CDR3 spells CASSQVNSPLHF. CDR3 bases: TGCGCCAGCAGCCAAGTGAATTCACCCCTCCACTTT. V is TRBV5-1 and J is TRBJ1-6; D not resolved. This CDR3 spans 12 amino acids. Trimming took off 4 bases at V and 7 bases at J, with 6 bases between the two ends. Germline V lookup: CDR1 SGHRS, CDR2 YFSETQ.

The chain employs TRBV5-5 and TRBJ2-3; D remains unclear. CDR3 size: 14 residues. Trimming took off 6 bases at V and 5 bases at J, with 16 bases between the two ends. Germline V gene sequence: CDR1 SGHKS, CDR2 YYEKEE (reference sequence). The CDR3 protein is CASIHDSIKDTQYF. The CDR3 DNA sequence: TGTGCCAGCATCCATGACTCGATCAAAGATACGCAGTATTTT.

This clonotype showed up many times. CDR3 residues: CATSAMTSGSEDTQYF. The CDR3, as DNA: TGTGCCACCAGTGCCATGACTAGCGGGAGTGAGGATACGCAGTATTTT. The rearrangement joins TRBV24-1 to TRBJ2-3; TRBD2 aligns across 12 bases. Per the germline V gene, CDR1 is KGHDR and CDR2 is SFDVKD. V was pared by 5 bases and J by 6 bases, with 8 bases of the junction left unmatched. This CDR3 spans 16 amino acids.